The T cell receptor (beta chain) under discussion was sequenced for a study of T cell changes during pregnancy in multiple sclerosis. Sequencing used immunoSEQ multiplex PCR; TCRdb keeps in-frame clones, though not all of them. The table includes 30,000 to 40,000 clones, under 95% detected once. Germline V CDR1 and CDR2: SNHLY, FYNNEI. After removal of 6 bases from V and 3 bases from J, the junction contained 11 bases not matched to a gene. This CDR3 contains 15 residues. This TCR was recovered from a female donor in good health, enrolled as a control in a pregnancy study. The starting material was peripheral blood, obtained in the third trimester of pregnancy. The rearrangement links TRBV2 to TRBJ2-7, with 7 nucleotides matching TRBD1. The CDR3 coding sequence is TGTGCCAGCAGAGAGGCAGGGGGACGGATCTACGAGCAGTACTTC. Its protein product is CASREAGGRIYEQYF.